The sequence of this T cell receptor (beta chain) was determined in a study of shared clonotypes between healthy human individuals. Produced via immunoSEQ multiplex PCR; TCRdb's table is partial and in-frame only. The profile covers approximately 1.5 million clones, with about 98.5% appearing a single time and 0.36% taken by the ten largest. General study findings and limits: Incompleteness in sorted-subset sequencing, despite large depth, was shown by rarefaction.

CDR1 is KGHSH, CDR2 LQKENI, per germline. V lost 4 bases to trimming and J lost 3 bases, with 13 bases between them. The CDR3 is made up of 15 amino acids. About this clone: What it binds is not known.

CD45RA+ naive and CD45RA-negative memory subsets were separated from CD4+ cells. This sequence was found in a man aged 30 to 39 in good health. Sequencing used naive CD4+ T cells sorted from blood. Subset defined: CD45RA+ positively selected. The genes are TRBV18 and TRBJ2-1; TRBD1 might be the D (6 bases). CDR3 region: CASSLDRTHYNEQFF. The CDR3 nucleotides read TGTGCCAGCTCACTAGACAGGACCCACTACAATGAGCAGTTCTTC.